These T cell receptor beta chains were read from a single sample in a study of T-cell reconstitution after alpha-beta-depleted transplantation in children. TCRdb passed the PCR reads through MiXCR, listing each CDR3 protein once. The sample gives approximately 980,000 distinct CDR3 sequences, roughly 29% of which show up once; roughly 27% is in the top ten. This sample comprised PBMCs, mostly from graft donor cells, obtained 360 days after TCRalphabeta/CD19-depleted stem cell transplant. The origin of the receptors is a boy younger than two who had a stem cell transplant for SCID, so the T cells may come from the graft donor. Both conserved end residues are part of each CDR3. Each record gives: J gene, V gene, CDR3 length, D gene, clone size, CDR3 protein, CDR3 DNA. D genes are given only for firm matches. Rows give clone size only sometimes, using once, few, many, or a class for an expanded clone.

j_call: TRBJ2-7; v_call: TRBV6-2/TRBV6-3; cdr3_length: 14; d_call: TRBD2; clone_size: -; cdr3_aa: CASRKGGKGYEQYF; cdr3_nt: TGTGCCAGCAGGAAGGGAGGGAAAGGCTACGAGCAGTACTTC
j_call: TRBJ1-1; v_call: TRBV20-1; cdr3_length: 13; d_call: TRBD1; clone_size: few; cdr3_aa: CSARQGTNTEAFF; cdr3_nt: TGCAGTGCCAGACAGGGGACAAACACTGAAGCTTTCTTT
j_call: TRBJ2-7; v_call: TRBV28; cdr3_length: 15; d_call: TRBD1; clone_size: few; cdr3_aa: CASSSGQGYSYEQYF; cdr3_nt: TGTGCCAGCAGTTCGGGACAGGGGTACTCCTACGAGCAGTACTTC
j_call: TRBJ1-1; v_call: TRBV6-1; cdr3_length: 14; d_call: -; clone_size: -; cdr3_aa: CASSESQWNTEAFF; cdr3_nt: TGTGCCAGTAGTGAATCCCAATGGAACACTGAAGCTTTCTTT
j_call: TRBJ2-7; v_call: TRBV28; cdr3_length: 14; d_call: -; clone_size: few; cdr3_aa: CASSPTGLSYEQYF; cdr3_nt: TGTGCCAGCAGTCCGACAGGTCTATCCTACGAGCAGTACTTC
j_call: TRBJ2-1; v_call: TRBV7-9; cdr3_length: 16; d_call: -; clone_size: -; cdr3_aa: CASSLGWGEGYNEQFF; cdr3_nt: TGTGCCAGCAGCTTAGGTTGGGGAGAGGGCTACAATGAGCAGTTCTTC
j_call: TRBJ2-5; v_call: TRBV5-1; cdr3_length: 10; d_call: -; clone_size: -; cdr3_aa: CASSTETQYF; cdr3_nt: TGCGCCAGCAGTACCGAGACCCAGTACTTC
j_call: TRBJ2-2; v_call: TRBV20-1; cdr3_length: 14; d_call: TRBD1; clone_size: few; cdr3_aa: CSAKGAGGSGELFF; cdr3_nt: TGCAGTGCTAAGGGGGCAGGGGGTTCCGGGGAGCTGTTTTTT
j_call: TRBJ2-3; v_call: TRBV12-3/TRBV12-4; cdr3_length: 14; d_call: -; clone_size: -; cdr3_aa: CASSSSPGTDTQYF; cdr3_nt: TGTGCCAGCAGTTCCAGCCCGGGGACAGATACGCAGTATTTT
j_call: TRBJ2-5; v_call: TRBV10-3; cdr3_length: 15; d_call: TRBD2; clone_size: -; cdr3_aa: CAISEAGGPQETQYF; cdr3_nt: TGTGCCATCAGTGAGGCGGGGGGCCCACAAGAGACCCAGTACTTC
j_call: TRBJ2-1; v_call: TRBV6-5; cdr3_length: 16; d_call: -; clone_size: -; cdr3_aa: CASSSGRESSYNEQFF; cdr3_nt: TGTGCCAGCAGTTCGGGACGGGAGAGCTCCTACAATGAGCAGTTCTTC
j_call: TRBJ2-2; v_call: TRBV20-1; cdr3_length: 17; d_call: TRBD2; clone_size: -; cdr3_aa: CSARDWTAGGLTGELFF; cdr3_nt: TGCAGTGCTAGAGATTGGACAGCGGGGGGACTTACCGGGGAGCTGTTTTTT
j_call: TRBJ2-5; v_call: TRBV7-9; cdr3_length: 15; d_call: TRBD1; clone_size: -; cdr3_aa: CASSYGQGASETQYF; cdr3_nt: TGTGCCAGCAGTTACGGACAGGGGGCGAGCGAGACCCAGTACTTC
j_call: TRBJ2-1; v_call: TRBV7-2; cdr3_length: 16; d_call: -; clone_size: -; cdr3_aa: CASSRLRLGPYNEQFF; cdr3_nt: TGTGCCAGCAGCCGCCTTAGGCTTGGCCCTTACAATGAGCAGTTCTTC
j_call: TRBJ2-2; v_call: TRBV25-1; cdr3_length: 14; d_call: -; clone_size: -; cdr3_aa: CASRPEGNTGELFF; cdr3_nt: TGTGCCAGCAGGCCGGAGGGGAACACCGGGGAGCTGTTTTTT
j_call: TRBJ2-5; v_call: TRBV4-3; cdr3_length: 15; d_call: -; clone_size: -; cdr3_aa: CASSQQQGRRETQYF; cdr3_nt: TGCGCCAGCAGCCAGCAACAGGGGAGGCGAGAGACCCAGTACTTC